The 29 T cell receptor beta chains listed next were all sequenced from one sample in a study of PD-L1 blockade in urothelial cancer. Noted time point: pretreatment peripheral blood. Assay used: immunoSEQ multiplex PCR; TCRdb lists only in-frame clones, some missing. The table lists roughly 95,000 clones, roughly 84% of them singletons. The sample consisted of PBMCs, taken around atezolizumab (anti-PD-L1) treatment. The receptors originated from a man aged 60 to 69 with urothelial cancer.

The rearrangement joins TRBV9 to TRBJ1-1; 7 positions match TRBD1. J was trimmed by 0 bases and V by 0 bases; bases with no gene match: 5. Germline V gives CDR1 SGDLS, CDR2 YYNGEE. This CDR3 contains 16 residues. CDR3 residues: CASSVAYQGVNTEAFF. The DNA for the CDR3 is TGTGCCAGCAGCGTAGCTTACCAGGGGGTGAACACTGAAGCTTTCTTT.

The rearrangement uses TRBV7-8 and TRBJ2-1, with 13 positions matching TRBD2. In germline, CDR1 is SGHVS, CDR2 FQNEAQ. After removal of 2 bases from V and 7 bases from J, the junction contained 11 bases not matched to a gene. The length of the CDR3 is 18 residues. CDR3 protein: CASSLRFTSGGAGNEQFF. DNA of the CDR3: TGTGCCAGCAGCTTAAGGTTCACTAGCGGGGGGGCGGGGAATGAGCAGTTCTTC.

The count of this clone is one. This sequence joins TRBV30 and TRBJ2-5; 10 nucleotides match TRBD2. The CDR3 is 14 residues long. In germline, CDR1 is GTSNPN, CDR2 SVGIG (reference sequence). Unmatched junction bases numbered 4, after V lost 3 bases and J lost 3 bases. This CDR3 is CAWRLAGAKETQYF. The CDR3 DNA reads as TGTGCCTGGAGGCTAGCGGGAGCCAAAGAGACCCAGTACTTC.

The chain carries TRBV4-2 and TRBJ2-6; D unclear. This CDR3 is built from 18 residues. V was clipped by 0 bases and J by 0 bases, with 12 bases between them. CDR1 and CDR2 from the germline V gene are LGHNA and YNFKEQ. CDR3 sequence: CASSQDGDGFSGANVLTF. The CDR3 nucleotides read TGTGCCAGCAGCCAAGATGGCGACGGGTTCTCTGGGGCCAACGTCCTGACTTTC.

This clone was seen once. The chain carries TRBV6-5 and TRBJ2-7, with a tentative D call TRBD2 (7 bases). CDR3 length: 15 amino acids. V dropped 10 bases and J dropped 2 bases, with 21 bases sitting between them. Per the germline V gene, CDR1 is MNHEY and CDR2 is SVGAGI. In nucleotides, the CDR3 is TGTGCCACCGCAACCTTTCGGGGGGCGGCCTACGAGCAGTACTTC. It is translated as CATATFRGAAYEQYF.

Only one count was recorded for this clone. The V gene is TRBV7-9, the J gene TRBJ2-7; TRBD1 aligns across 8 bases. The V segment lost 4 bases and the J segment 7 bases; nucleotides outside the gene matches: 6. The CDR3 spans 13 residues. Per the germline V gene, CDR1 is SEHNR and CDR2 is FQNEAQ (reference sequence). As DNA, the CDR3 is TGTGCCAGCAGCTCGGACAGGGCAGATGAGCAGTACTTC. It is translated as CASSSDRADEQYF.

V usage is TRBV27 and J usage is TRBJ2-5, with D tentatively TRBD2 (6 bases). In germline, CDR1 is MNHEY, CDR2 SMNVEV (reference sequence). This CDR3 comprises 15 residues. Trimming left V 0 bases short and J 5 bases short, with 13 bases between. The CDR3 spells CASSLSRTSPETQYF. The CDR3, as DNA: TGTGCCAGCAGTTTATCTCGTACTAGCCCCGAGACCCAGTACTTC.

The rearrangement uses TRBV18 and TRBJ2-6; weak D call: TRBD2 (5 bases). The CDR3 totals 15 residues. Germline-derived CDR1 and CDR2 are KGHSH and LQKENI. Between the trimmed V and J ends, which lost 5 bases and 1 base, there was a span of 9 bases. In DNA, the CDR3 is TGTGCCAGCTCATTAGGAGGTTCTGGGGCCAACGTCCTGACTTTC. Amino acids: CASSLGGSGANVLTF.

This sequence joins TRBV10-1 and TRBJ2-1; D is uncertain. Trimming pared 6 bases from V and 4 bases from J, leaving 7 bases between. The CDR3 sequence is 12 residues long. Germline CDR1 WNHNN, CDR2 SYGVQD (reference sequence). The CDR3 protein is CASSRSYNEQFF. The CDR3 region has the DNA TGCGCCAGCAGCAGGTCTTACAATGAGCAGTTCTTC.

DNA for the CDR3: TGTGCCAGCAGTTTAGGAGGTGGCTATGGCTACACCTTC. The encoded protein is CASSLGGGYGYTF. The chain joins TRBV28 to TRBJ1-2; no clear D. Germline CDR1 reads MDHEN; CDR2 reads SYDVKM. This CDR3 is 13 amino acids long. The V gene lost 2 bases and the J gene lost 4 bases, with 8 bases spanning the gap.

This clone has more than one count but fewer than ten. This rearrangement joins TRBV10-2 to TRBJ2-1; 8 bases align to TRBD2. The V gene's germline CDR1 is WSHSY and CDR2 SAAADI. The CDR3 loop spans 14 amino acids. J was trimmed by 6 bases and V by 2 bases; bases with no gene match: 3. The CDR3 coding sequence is TGCGCCAGCAGTGAGGGGCTAGCGGGCAATGAGCAGTTCTTC. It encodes CASSEGLAGNEQFF.

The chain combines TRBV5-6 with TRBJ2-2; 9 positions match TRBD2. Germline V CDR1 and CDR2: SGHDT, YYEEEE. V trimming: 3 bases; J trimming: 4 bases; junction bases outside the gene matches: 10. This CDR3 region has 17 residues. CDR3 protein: CASSSERLAVITGELFF. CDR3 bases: TGTGCCAGCAGCTCGGAAAGACTAGCGGTTATCACCGGGGAGCTGTTTTTT.

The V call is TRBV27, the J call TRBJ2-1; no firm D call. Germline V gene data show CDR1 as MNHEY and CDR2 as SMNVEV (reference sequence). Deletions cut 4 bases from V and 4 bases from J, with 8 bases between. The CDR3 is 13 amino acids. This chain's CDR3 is CASSWQLYNEQFF. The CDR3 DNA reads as TGTGCCAGCAGTTGGCAGTTATACAATGAGCAGTTCTTC.

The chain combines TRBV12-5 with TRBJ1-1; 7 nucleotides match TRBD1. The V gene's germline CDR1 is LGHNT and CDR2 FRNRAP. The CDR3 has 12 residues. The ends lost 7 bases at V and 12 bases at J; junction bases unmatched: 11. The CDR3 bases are TGTGCTAGTGAGTTCTTCGACAGGGAAACTTTCTTT. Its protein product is CASEFFDRETFF.

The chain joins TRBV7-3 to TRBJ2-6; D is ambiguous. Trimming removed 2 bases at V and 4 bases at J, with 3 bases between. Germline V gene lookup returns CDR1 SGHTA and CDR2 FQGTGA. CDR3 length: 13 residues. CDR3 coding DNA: TGTGCCAGCAGCTTACAGGGGGCCAACGTCCTGACTTTC. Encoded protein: CASSLQGANVLTF.

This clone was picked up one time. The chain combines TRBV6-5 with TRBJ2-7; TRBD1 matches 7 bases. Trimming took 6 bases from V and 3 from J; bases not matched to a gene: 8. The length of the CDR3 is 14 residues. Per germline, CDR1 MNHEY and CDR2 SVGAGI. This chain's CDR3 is CASSSGTALYEQYF. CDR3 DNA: TGTGCCAGCAGCTCCGGGACAGCCCTCTACGAGCAGTACTTC.

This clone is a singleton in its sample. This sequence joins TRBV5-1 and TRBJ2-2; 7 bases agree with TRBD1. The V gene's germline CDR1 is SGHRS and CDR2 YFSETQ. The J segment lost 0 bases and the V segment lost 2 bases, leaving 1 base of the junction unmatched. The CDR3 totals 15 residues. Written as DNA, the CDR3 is TGCGCCAGCAGCTTAGGGGGCACGAACACCGGGGAGCTGTTTTTT. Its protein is CASSLGGTNTGELFF.

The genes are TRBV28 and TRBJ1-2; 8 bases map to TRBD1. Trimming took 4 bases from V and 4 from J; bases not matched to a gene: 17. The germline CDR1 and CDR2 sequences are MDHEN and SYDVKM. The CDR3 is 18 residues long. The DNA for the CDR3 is TGTGCCAGCAGTTCGCCCGGGACAGGAGGCGCTGGAAGCTATGGCTACACCTTC. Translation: CASSSPGTGGAGSYGYTF.

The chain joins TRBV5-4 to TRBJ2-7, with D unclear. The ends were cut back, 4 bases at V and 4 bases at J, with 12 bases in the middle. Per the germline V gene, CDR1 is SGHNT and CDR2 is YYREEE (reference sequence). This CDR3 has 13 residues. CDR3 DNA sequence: TGTGCCAGCAGCCTCCCCTCGAGTTACGAGCAGTACTTC. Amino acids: CASSLPSSYEQYF.

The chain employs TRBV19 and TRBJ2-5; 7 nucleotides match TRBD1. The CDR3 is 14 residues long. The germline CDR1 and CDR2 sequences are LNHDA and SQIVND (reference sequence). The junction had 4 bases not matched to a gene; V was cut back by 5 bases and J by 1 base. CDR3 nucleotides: TGTGCCAGTAGTGCTCGACAGGGCCAAGAGACCCAGTACTTC. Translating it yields CASSARQGQETQYF.

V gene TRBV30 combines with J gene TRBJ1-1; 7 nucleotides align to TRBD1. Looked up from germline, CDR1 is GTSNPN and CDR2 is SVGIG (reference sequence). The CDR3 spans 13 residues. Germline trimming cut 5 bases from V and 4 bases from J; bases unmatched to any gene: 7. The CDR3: CAWRAQGSTEAFF. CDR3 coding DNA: TGTGCCTGGCGCGCACAGGGGTCCACTGAAGCTTTCTTT.

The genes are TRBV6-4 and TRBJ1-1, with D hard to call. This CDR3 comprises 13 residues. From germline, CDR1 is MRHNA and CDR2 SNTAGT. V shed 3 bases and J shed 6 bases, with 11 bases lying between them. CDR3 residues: CASSERWSSEAFF. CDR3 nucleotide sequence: TGTGCCAGCAGTGAGAGGTGGAGTTCTGAAGCTTTCTTT.

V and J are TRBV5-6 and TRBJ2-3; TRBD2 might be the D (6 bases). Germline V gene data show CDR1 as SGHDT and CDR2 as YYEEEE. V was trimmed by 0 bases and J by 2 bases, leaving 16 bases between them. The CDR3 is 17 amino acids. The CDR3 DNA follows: TGTGCCAGCAGCTTGGGGTTAGCGGAGGTACACACAGATACGCAGTATTTT. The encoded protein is CASSLGLAEVHTDTQYF.

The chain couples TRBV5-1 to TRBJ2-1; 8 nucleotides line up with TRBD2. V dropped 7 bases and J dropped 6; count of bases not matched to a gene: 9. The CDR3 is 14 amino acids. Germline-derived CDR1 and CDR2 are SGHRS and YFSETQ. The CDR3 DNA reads TGCGCCAGCTCGAGGGCGGGAGGTGGCAATGAGCAGTTCTTC. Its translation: CASSRAGGGNEQFF.

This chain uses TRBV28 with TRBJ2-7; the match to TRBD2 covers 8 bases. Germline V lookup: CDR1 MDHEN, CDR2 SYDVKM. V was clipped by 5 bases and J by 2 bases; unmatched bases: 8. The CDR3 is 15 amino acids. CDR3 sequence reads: CASSADLAGAYEQYF. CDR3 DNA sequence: TGTGCCAGCAGTGCAGACCTAGCGGGCGCCTACGAGCAGTACTTC.

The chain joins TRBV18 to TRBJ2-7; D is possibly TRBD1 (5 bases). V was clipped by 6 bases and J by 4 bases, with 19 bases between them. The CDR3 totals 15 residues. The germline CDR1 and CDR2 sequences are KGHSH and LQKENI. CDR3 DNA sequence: TGTGCCAGCTCCTCCGCTGCAGGGCTTGGGTACGAGCAGTACTTC. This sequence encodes CASSSAAGLGYEQYF.

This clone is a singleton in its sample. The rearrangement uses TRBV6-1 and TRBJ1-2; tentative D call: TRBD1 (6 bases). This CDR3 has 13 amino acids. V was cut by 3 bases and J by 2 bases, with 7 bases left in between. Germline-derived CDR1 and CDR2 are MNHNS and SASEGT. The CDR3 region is CASSEGANYGYTF. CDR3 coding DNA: TGTGCCAGCAGTGAGGGGGCGAACTATGGCTACACCTTC.

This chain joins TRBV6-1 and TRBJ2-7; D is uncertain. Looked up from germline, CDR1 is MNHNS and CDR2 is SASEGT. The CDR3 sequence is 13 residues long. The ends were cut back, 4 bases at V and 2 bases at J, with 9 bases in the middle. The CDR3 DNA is TGTGCCAGCAGTGTATCGAGCACCTACGAGCAGTACTTC. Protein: CASSVSSTYEQYF.

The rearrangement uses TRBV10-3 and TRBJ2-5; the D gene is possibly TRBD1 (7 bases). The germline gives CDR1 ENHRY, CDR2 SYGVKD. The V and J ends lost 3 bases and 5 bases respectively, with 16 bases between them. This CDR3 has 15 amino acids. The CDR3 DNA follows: TGTGCCATCAGTGACTCCAGGGGGGACTGGGAGACCCAGTACTTC. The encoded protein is CAISDSRGDWETQYF.